The present T cell receptor beta chain was sequenced within a study of T cell responses to AZD1222 COVID-19 vaccine. Whole-study context: Analyses pooled second doses at about 4 or about 12 weeks.

With 2 bases removed from V and 5 bases from J, the gap between germline ends came to 16 bases. The CDR3 length is 16 residues. In germline, CDR1 is KGHSH, CDR2 LQKENI. Study-level results: Clonal diversity was possibly underestimated, and the donors were mostly white British, with more females. Per reports, nearly half of all spike-specific TCRs target regions that are unmutated in variants.

As to this clone: Its antigen is unidentified.

Profiled with immunoSEQ multiplex PCR; TCRdb holds only in-frame clones, not every one. Seen here are 150,000 to 160,000 clones, more than 90% observed once, and the top ten hold 15% to 20%. The receptor was isolated from an adult in good health. The genes are TRBV18 and TRBJ1-3; TRBD1 is a possible D gene (5 bases). The sequencing used peripheral blood, collected on day 0 of AZD1222 vaccination. The DNA for the CDR3 is TGTGCCAGCTCACCAGGGGCCCCGGGCTGGAGAAACACCATATATTTT. Its protein is CASSPGAPGWRNTIYF.